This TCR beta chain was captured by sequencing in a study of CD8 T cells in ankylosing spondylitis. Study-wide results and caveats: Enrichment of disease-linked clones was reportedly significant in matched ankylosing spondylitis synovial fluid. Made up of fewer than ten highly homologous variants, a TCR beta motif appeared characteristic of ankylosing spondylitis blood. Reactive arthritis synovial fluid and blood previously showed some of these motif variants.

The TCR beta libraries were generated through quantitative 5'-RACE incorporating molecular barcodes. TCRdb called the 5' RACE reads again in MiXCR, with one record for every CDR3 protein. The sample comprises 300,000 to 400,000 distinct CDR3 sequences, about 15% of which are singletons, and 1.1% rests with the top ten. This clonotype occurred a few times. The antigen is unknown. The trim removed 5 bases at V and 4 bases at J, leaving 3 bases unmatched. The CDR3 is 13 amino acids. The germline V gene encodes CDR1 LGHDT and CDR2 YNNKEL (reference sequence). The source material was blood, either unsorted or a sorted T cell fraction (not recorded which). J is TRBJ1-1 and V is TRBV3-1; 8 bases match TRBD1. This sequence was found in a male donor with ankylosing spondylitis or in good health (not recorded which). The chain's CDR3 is CASSGTGGTEAFF. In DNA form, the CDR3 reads TGTGCCAGCAGCGGAACAGGGGGCACTGAAGCTTTCTTT.